The T cell receptor beta chain under discussion was sequenced for a study of blood T cell repertoires in COVID-19. Overall study context: Collection of acute and convalescent COVID-19 samples took place in the United States, Italy and Spain. PBMCs, B-cell-depleted T cells, or T cells were the source of the cDNA or gDNA that made up the material.

In its sample, this clone was seen a few times. V was shortened by 4 bases and J by 3 bases, with 4 bases between the two germline ends. The germline V gene has CDR1 SNHLY and CDR2 FYNNEI. The CDR3 contains 11 residues. In the source study's methods: Reference gene primer amplification gave estimated nucleated cell counts. The method was immunoSEQ multiplex PCR; TCRdb's version includes in-frame clones alone and lacks a portion of them. V and J calls and clone size are as listed in that table; D and trimming were resolved from the DNA. Among roughly 250,000 clones listed, roughly 88% were seen once. V usage is TRBV2 and J usage is TRBJ2-7; D gene ambiguous. This receptor was obtained from a woman between 35 and 50 years old who had recovered from COVID-19. Sequencing was done on a sample of peripheral blood. The CDR3 spells CASSADYEQYF. The CDR3 DNA is TGTGCCAGCAGTGCAGACTACGAGCAGTACTTC.